This TCR beta chain was profiled in a study of T cells after yellow fever vaccination. Study findings and constraints: Highly abundant clonotypes carried over from the bulk population could end up in FACS-sorted repertoires as contaminants.

This clonotype has a count of ten or more. Its cognate antigen is unknown. V was pared by 5 bases and J by 3 bases, with 9 bases of the junction left unmatched. Per germline, CDR1 LNHNV and CDR2 YYDKDF (reference sequence). CDR3 length: 15 amino acids. 5'RACE template switching generated TCR cDNA, adding a universal primer site and UMIs. One entry per CDR3 protein results from TCRdb running MiXCR on the 5' RACE reads. The table lists tens of thousands of distinct CDR3 sequences, about 7.7% of them singletons. This TCR came from a man aged 18 to 30 who received the YFV17D yellow fever vaccine. The sequences come from CD8+ T cells sorted from PBMCs, collected approximately 11 days after the first yellow fever vaccination. V is TRBV15 and J is TRBJ2-7; TRBD2 agrees at 8 bases. CDR3 coding DNA: TGTGCCACCAGCGTTCCCGGGAGGGACTACTACGAGCAGTACTTC. Residues: CATSVPGRDYYEQYF. The entire variable domain, with the rest obtained from reference TRBV15 and TRBJ2-7, is as follows: DAMVIQNPRYQVTQFGKPVTLSCSQTLNHNVMYWYQQKSSQAPKLLFHYYDKDFNNEADTPDNFQSRRPNTSFCFLDIRSPGLGDTAMYLCATSVPGRDYYEQYFGPGTRLTVT.